Sequencing of this T cell receptor beta chain was carried out in a study of blood T cell repertoires in COVID-19. Study-wide context: From T cells, B-cell-depleted T cells, or PBMCs came the material, which was cDNA or gDNA.

The assay was immunoSEQ multiplex PCR, and TCRdb's table has in-frame clones only and misses some. The table includes 50,000 to 70,000 clones, 65% to 85% detected once. The CDR3 is made up of 14 amino acids. The V end was cut by 1 base, the J end by 8 bases, with 14 bases between. Germline-derived CDR1 and CDR2 are SGHVS and FQNEAQ. The genes are TRBV7-8 and TRBJ1-2; no clear D gene. Sequencing was done on a sample of peripheral blood. The receptor was isolated from a man in his fifties or sixties with acute or convalescent COVID-19. DNA of the CDR3: TGTGCCAGCAGCTTAGTCAGCTCGGGGAGAGGCTACACCTTC. Protein: CASSLVSSGRGYTF. Together with reference TRBV7-8 and TRBJ1-2, the CDR3 gives the full variable domain: GAGVSQSPRYKVAKRGQDVALRCDPISGHVSLFWYQQALGQGPEFLTYFQNEAQLDKSGLPSDRFFAERPEGSVSTLKIQRTQQEDSAVYLCASSLVSSGRGYTFGSGTRLTVV.